Sequencing of this T cell receptor (beta chain) was carried out in a study of technical replicates of blood from a few donors. Produced via immunoSEQ multiplex PCR; TCRdb's table is partial and in-frame only. In the table there are around 80,000 clones, 98% of which are singletons. The table lists this clone with a count of one. The sequenced sample was T cells isolated from PBMCs. This receptor was obtained from a human donor in good health.

CDR3: CASTGGGATYEQYF. CDR3 DNA sequence: TGTGCCAGCACAGGTGGAGGCGCCACCTACGAGCAGTACTTC. The V and J genes are TRBV6-1 and TRBJ2-7, with D perhaps TRBD2 (5 bases). Germline V gene data show CDR1 as MNHNS and CDR2 as SASEGT. V was shortened by 7 bases and J by 2 bases, with 15 bases between the two germline ends. The CDR3 spans 14 residues.